This TCR beta chain was recovered during a study of OX40 agonist ivuxolimab in advanced cancers. Overall study: Therapy given before enrollment (anti-PD-1, anti-PD-L1 or anti-CTLA-4) was allowed, and over 35% had some. Findings and limits, study-wide: Doses of 0.1 to 3.0 mg/kg were accompanied by clonal expansion of CD4+ and CD8+ blood T cells by week 6.

As for this clone: The antigen is unknown.

Using immunoSEQ multiplex PCR, the repertoire was profiled, and TCRdb retains in-frame clones only, with some absent. The table has more than 25,000 clones, 75% to 85% seen once. This CDR3 region has 16 residues. V was clipped by 2 bases and J by 3 bases; unmatched bases: 6. CDR1 is SGDLS and CDR2 is YYNGEE in the germline V gene. The chain uses TRBV9 and TRBJ1-4; 8 bases are shared with TRBD1. This specimen was CD4+ or CD8+ T cells sorted from blood, taken in a trial of the OX40 agonist ivuxolimab. This TCR derives from an adult with an advanced solid tumor such as melanoma, head and neck, liver or kidney cancer. CDR3 in DNA: TGTGCCAGCAGCGTGGCAGGGGGCTTGTCTAATGAAAAACTGTTTTTT. It encodes CASSVAGGLSNEKLFF.